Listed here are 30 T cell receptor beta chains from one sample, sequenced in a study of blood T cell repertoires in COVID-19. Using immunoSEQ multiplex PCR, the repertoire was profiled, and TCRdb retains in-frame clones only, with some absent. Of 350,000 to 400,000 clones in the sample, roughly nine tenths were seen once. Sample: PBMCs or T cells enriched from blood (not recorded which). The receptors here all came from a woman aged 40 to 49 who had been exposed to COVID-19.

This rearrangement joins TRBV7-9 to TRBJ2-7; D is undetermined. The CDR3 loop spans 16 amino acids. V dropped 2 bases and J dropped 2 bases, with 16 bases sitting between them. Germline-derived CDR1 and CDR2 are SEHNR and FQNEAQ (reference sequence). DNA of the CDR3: TGTGCCAGCAGCTTAATTTCCCTCGCCCCTACCTACGAGCAGTACTTC. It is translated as CASSLISLAPTYEQYF.

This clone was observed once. CDR3 bases: TGTGCCAGCAGTTACTCTGAGAATCAGCCCCAGCATTTT. Encoded protein: CASSYSENQPQHF. The chain combines TRBV6-2 or TRBV6-3 with TRBJ1-5; D remains ambiguous. CDR1 and CDR2 from the germline V gene are MNHEY and SVGEGT. The CDR3 runs to 13 residues. V was trimmed by 0 bases and J by 4 bases, leaving 4 bases between them.

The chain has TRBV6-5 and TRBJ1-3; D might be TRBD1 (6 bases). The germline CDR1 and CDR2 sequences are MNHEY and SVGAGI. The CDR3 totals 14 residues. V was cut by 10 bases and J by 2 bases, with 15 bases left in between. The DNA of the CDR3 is TGTGCCACTCGGGGGGGGCTTGCTGGAAACACCATATATTTT. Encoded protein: CATRGGLAGNTIYF.

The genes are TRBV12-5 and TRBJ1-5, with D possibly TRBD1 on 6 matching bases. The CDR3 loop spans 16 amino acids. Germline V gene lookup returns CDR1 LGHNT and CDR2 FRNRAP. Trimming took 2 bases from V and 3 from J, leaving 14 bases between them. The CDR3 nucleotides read TGTGCTAGTGGTTTGCAGGGGTCTTTTAACAATCAGCCCCAGCATTTT. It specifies CASGLQGSFNNQPQHF.

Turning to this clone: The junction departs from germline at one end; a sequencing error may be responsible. The CDR3 loop reads CVRGLFQETQYF. CDR3 DNA: TGCGTCAGGGGGCTTTTCCAAGAGACCCAGTACTTC. This chain links TRBV3-1 (or the pseudogene TRBV3-2) with TRBJ2-5; TRBD1 agrees at 8 bases. Germline V gives CDR1 LGHDT, CDR2 YNNKEL (reference sequence). The CDR3 loop spans 12 amino acids.

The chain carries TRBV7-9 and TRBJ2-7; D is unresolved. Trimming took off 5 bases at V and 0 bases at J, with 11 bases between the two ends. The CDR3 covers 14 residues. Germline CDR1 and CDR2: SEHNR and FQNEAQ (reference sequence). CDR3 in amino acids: CASSTRHSSYEQYF. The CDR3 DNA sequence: TGTGCCAGCAGCACGCGGCATAGCTCCTACGAGCAGTACTTC.

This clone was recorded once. The CDR3 DNA reads as TGTGCCACCAGTGAGTCGACAGGGGGCCGGCAGCCCCAGCATTTT. Its translation: CATSESTGGRQPQHF. V usage is TRBV24-1 and J usage is TRBJ1-5; 10 nucleotides align to TRBD1. J lost 7 bases, V lost 4 bases, and 6 bases had no gene match. This CDR3 comprises 15 residues. The germline V gene has CDR1 KGHDR and CDR2 SFDVKD.

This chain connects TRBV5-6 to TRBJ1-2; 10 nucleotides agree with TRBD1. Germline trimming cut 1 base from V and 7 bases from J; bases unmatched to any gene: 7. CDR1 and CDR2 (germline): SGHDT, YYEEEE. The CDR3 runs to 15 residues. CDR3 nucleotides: TGTGCCAGCAGCTTGAGACAGGGGGCGACTGCTGGCTACACCTTC. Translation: CASSLRQGATAGYTF.

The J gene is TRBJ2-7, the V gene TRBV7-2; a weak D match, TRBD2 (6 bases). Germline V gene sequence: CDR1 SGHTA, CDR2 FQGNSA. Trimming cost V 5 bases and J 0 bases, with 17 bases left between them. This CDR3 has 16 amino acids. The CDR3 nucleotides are TGTGCCAGCAGCCTTGTGGGCGGGATGAGCTCCTACGAGCAGTACTTC. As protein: CASSLVGGMSSYEQYF.

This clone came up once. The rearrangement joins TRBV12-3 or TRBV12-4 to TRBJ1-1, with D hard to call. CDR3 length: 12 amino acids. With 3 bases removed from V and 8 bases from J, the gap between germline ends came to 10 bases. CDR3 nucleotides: TGTGCCAGCAGTTTCCCCCTCGGGGAAGCTTTCTTT. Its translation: CASSFPLGEAFF.

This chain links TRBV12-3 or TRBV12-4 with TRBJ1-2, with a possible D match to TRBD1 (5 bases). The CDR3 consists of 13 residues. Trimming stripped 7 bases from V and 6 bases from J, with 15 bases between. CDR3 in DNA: TGTGCCAGCAAACTCTGGGCAGGGAATGGCTACACCTTC. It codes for CASKLWAGNGYTF.

CDR3: CASSQALGIRGTSYNEQFF. The DNA of the CDR3 is TGTGCCAGCAGCCAAGCCCTTGGTATTAGAGGCACCTCCTACAATGAGCAGTTCTTC. The chain employs TRBV4-2 and TRBJ2-1; D remains unclear. The CDR3 loop spans 19 amino acids. Germline lookup yields CDR1 LGHNA and CDR2 YNFKEQ. Trimming pared 1 base from V and 0 bases from J, leaving 19 bases between.

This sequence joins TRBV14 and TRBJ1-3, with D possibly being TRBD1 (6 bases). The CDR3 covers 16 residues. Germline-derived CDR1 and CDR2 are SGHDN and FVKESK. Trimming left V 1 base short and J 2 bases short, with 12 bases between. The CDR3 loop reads CASSQAIGTPGNTIYF. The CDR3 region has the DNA TGTGCCAGCAGCCAAGCAATAGGGACACCTGGAAACACCATATATTTT. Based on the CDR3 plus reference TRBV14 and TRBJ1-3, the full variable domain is EAGVTQFPSHSVIEKGQTVTLRCDPISGHDNLYWYRRVMGKEIKFLLHFVKESKQDESGMPNNRFLAERTGGTYSTLKVQPAELEDSGVYFCASSQAIGTPGNTIYFGEGSWLTVV.

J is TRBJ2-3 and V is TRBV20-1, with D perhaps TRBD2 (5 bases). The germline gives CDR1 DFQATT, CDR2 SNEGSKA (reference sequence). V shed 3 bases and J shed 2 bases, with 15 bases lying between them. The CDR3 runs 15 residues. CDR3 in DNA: TGCAGTGCTAGTATCGTTTCCGGGGTCACAGATACGCAGTATTTT. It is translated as CSASIVSGVTDTQYF.

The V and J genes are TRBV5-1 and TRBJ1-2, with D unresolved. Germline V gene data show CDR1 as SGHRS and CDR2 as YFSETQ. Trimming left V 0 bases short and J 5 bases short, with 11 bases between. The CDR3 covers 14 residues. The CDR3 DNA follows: TGCGCCAGCAGCTTGGGAACTGGCGGGTATGGCTACACCTTC. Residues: CASSLGTGGYGYTF.

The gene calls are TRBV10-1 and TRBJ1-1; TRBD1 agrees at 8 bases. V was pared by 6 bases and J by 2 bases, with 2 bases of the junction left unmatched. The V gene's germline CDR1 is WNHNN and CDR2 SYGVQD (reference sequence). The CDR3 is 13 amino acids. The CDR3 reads CASRTGGNTEAFF. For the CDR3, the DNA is TGCGCCAGCAGAACAGGGGGTAACACTGAAGCTTTCTTT.

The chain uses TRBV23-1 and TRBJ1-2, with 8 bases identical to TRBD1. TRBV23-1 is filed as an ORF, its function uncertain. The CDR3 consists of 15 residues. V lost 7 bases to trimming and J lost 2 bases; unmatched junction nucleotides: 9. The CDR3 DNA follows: TGCGCCAGCAAGACGACGGACAGGGACAACTATGGCTACACCTTC. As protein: CASKTTDRDNYGYTF.

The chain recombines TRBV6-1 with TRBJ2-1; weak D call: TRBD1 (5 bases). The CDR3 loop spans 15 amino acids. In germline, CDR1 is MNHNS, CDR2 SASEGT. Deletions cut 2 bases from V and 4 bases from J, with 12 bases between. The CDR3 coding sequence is TGTGCCAGCAGTGAACGGAGACAGCGATACAATGAGCAGTTCTTC. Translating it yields CASSERRQRYNEQFF.

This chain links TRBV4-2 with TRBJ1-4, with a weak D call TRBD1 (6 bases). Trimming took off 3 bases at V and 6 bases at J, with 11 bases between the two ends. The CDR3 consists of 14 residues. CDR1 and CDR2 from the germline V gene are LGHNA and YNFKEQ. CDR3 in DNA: TGTGCCAGCAGCCAGTCTGGGGGCGATGAAAAACTGTTTTTT. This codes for CASSQSGGDEKLFF.

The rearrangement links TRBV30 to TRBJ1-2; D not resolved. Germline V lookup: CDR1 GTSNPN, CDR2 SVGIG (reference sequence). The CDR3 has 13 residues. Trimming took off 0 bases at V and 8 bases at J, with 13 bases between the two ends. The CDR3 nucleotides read TGTGCCTGGAGTGTACGAGGGTCGGAGGGCTACACCTTC. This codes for CAWSVRGSEGYTF.

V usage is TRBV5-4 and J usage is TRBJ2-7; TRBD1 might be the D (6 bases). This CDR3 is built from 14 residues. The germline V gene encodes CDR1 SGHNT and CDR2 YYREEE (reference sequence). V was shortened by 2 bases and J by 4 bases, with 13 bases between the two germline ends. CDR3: CASSFQLTGYEQYF. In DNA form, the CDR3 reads TGTGCCAGCAGCTTCCAGCTAACAGGGTACGAGCAGTACTTC.

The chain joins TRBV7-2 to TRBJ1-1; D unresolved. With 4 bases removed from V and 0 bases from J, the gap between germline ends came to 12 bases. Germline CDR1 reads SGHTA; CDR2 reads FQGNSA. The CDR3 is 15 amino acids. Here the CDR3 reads CASSSQDYMNTEAFF. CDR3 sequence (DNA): TGTGCCAGCAGCTCCCAGGACTACATGAACACTGAAGCTTTCTTT.

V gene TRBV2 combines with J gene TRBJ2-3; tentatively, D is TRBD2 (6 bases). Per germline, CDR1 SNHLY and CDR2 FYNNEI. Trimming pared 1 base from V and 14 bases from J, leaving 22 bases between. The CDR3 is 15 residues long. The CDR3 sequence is CASSEGGSLEGLRYF. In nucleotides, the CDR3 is TGTGCCAGCAGTGAAGGGGGGTCGTTGGAGGGATTAAGGTATTTT. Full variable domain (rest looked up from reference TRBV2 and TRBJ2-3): EPEVTQTPSHQVTQMGQEVILRCVPISNHLYFYWYRQILGQKVEFLVSFYNNEISEKSEIFDDQFSVERPDGSNFTLKIRSTKLEDSAMYFCASSEGGSLEGLRYFGPGTRLTVL.

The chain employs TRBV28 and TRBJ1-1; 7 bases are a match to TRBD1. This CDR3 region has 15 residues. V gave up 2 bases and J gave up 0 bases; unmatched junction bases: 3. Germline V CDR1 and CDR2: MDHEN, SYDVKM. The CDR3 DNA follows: TGTGCCAGCAGTTTAACAGGGGTGATGAACACTGAAGCTTTCTTT. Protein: CASSLTGVMNTEAFF.

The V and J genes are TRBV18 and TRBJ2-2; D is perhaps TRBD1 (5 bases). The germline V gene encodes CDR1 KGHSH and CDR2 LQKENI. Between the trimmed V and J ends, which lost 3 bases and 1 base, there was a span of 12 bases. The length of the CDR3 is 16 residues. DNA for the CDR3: TGTGCCAGCTCACCTCTCACAGGCCTGAACACCGGGGAGCTGTTTTTT. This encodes CASSPLTGLNTGELFF. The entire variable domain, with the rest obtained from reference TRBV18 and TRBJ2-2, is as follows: NAGVMQNPRHLVRRRGQEARLRCSPMKGHSHVYWYRQLPEEGLKFMVYLQKENIIDESGMPKERFSAEFPKEGPSILRIQQVVRGDSAAYFCASSPLTGLNTGELFFGEGSRLTVL.

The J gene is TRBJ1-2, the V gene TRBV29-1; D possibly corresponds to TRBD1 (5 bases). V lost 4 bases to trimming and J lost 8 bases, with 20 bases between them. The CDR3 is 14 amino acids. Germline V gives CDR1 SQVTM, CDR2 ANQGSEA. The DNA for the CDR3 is TGCAGCGTTGCAAAGGGGCAAAGATCGGAAGGCTACACCTTC. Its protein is CSVAKGQRSEGYTF. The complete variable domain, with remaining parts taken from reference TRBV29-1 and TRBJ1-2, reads SAVISQKPSRDICQRGTSLTIQCQVDSQVTMMFWYRQQPGQSLTLIATANQGSEATYESGFVIDKFPISRPNLTFSTLTVSNMSPEDSSIYLCSVAKGQRSEGYTFGSGTRLTVV.

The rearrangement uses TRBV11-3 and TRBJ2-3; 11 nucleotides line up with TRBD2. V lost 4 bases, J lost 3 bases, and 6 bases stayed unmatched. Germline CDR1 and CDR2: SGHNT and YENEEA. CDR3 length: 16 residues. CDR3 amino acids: CASSSFSGGATDTQYF. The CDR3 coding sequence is TGTGCCAGCAGCTCATTTAGCGGGGGGGCGACAGATACGCAGTATTTT.

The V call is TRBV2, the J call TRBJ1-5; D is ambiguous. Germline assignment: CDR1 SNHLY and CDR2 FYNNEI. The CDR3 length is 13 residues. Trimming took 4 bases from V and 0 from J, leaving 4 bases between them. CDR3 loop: CASSVVSNQPQHF. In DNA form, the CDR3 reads TGTGCCAGCAGTGTCGTTAGCAATCAGCCCCAGCATTTT.

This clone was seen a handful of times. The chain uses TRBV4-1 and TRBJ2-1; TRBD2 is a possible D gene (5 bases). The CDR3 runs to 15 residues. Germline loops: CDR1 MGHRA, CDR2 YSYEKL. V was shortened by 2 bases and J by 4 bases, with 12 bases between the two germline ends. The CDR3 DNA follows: TGCGCCAGCAGCCAAACCCGGGGTACTTACAATGAGCAGTTCTTC. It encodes CASSQTRGTYNEQFF.

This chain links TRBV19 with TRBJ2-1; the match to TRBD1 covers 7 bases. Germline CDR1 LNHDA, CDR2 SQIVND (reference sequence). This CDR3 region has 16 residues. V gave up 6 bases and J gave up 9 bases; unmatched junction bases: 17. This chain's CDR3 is CASSTISTGKDAEQFF. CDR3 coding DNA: TGTGCCAGTAGCACAATCTCGACAGGGAAGGATGCTGAGCAGTTCTTC.